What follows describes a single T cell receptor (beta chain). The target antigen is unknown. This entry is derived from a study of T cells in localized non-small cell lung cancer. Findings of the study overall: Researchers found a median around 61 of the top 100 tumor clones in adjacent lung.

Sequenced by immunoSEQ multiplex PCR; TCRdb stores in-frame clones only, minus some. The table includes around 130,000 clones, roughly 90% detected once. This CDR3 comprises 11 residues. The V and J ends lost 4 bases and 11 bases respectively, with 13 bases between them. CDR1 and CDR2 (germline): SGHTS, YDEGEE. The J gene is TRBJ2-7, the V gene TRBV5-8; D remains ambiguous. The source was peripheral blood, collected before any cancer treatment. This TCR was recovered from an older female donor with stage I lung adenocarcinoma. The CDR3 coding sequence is TGTGCCAGCAGCCCGGACCGGGTGGAGTACTTC. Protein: CASSPDRVEYF.